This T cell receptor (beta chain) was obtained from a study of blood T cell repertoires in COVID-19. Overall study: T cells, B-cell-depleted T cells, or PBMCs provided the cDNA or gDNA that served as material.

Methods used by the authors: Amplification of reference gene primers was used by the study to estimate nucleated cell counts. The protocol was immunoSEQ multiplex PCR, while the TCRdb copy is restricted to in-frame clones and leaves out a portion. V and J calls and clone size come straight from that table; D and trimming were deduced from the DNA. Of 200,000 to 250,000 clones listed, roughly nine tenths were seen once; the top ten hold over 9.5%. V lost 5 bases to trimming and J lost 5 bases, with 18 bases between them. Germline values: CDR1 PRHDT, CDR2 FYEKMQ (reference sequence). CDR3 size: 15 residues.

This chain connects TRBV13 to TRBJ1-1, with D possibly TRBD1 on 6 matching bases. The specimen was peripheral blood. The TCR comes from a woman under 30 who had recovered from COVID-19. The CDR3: CASSLPSSTGTEAFF. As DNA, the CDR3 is TGTGCCAGCAGCCTACCGAGTTCAACAGGGACTGAAGCTTTCTTT.